This TCR beta chain was identified during a study of cytomegalovirus exposure and HLA in healthy donors. Overall study findings and caveats: The investigators catalogued 150 to 200 TCR beta chains as cytomegalovirus-associated.

The germline CDR1 and CDR2 sequences are SGHTA and FQGTGA. This CDR3 contains 16 residues. V was pared by 0 bases and J by 1 base, with 12 bases between. The PCR made use of 60 Vbeta and 13 Jbeta primers. Per the authors' pipeline: It was a later analysis that counted 75 million to 90 million unique TCR beta chains, of which some 10 million were shared. Profiling relied on immunoSEQ multiplex PCR, and the TCRdb table lists in-frame clones only, not all of them. The D gene and trimming were derived from the DNA, and the V and J assignments and clone size from that table. The sample yields approximately 160,000 clones, roughly 80% seen once. Donors in the study were healthy people who gave bone marrow. Only a few counts were recorded for this clone. Antigen: not known.

The sample comprised PBMCs. The rearrangement joins TRBV7-3 to TRBJ1-1; D not certain. The origin of this receptor is a boy between 2 and 10 years old in good health and CMV-seronegative. CDR3 loop: CASSLTARRTNTEAFF. CDR3 bases: TGTGCCAGCAGCTTAACAGCTCGGAGGACGAACACTGAAGCTTTCTTT.